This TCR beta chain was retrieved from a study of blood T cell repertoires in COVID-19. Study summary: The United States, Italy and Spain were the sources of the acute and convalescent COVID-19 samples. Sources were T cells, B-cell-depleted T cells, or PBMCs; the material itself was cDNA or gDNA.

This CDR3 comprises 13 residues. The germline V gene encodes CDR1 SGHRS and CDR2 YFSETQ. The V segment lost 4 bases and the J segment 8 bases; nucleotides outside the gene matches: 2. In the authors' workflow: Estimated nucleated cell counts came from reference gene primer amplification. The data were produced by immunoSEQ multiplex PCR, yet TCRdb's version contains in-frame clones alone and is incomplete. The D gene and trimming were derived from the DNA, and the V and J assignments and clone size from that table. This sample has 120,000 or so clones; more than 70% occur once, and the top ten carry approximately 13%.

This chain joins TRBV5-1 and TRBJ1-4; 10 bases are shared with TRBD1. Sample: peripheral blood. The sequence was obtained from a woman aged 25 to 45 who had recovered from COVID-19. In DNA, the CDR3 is TGCGCCAGCAGCCAGGGACAGGGGGAAAAACTGTTTTTT. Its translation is CASSQGQGEKLFF.